The entry below gives a single TCR beta chain sequence along with its context. The PCR was carried out with 60 Vbeta primers and 13 Jbeta primers. Method: immunoSEQ multiplex PCR; TCRdb's copy keeps in-frame clones and lacks some. The sample has 150,000 to 200,000 clones; approximately 84% are singletons. V trimming: 5 bases; J trimming: 2 bases; junction bases outside the gene matches: 3. The germline V gene has CDR1 SGHAT and CDR2 FQNNGV. This CDR3 has 14 residues. This sample was included in a study of cytomegalovirus exposure and HLA in healthy donors. Turning to the study itself: About 85 million unique TCRs from HLA-typed donors were held in an early release of data.

Healthy individuals who donated bone marrow served as the donors. The clonotype was recovered from a girl aged 5 to 17 in good health and CMV-seropositive. The specimen sequenced was PBMCs. V gene TRBV11-2 combines with J gene TRBJ2-5, with 9 nucleotides matching TRBD2. CDR3 in DNA: TGTGCCAGCAGCGCCAGCGGGAGGCAAGAGACCCAGTACTTC. Translation gives CASSASGRQETQYF.